This TCR beta chain originates from a study of shared clonotypes between healthy human individuals. Between the trimmed V and J ends, which lost 7 bases and 1 base, there was a span of 13 bases. The CDR3 is 13 residues long. The V gene's germline CDR1 is SQVTM and CDR2 ANQGSEA. Positively selected for CCR7, the CD45RO-negative cells used as naive CD8 cells excluded terminally differentiated effector memory CD45RA+ cells. This clone occurred once. Generated by immunoSEQ multiplex PCR, the TCRdb table keeps only in-frame clones and is missing some. The table includes about 2.1 million clones, 85% to 95% detected once.

The chain carries TRBV29-1 and TRBJ1-2; no clear D. This clonotype originated in a man between 18 and 29 years old in good health. Some clones in this sample may be carry-over from other donors' samples. The sample was naive CD8+ T cells from PBMCs. This chain's CDR3 is CSAKTGFNYGYTF. CDR3 coding DNA: TGCAGCGCGAAGACCGGGTTTAACTATGGCTACACCTTC. Full variable domain (outside the CDR3, taken from reference TRBV29-1 and TRBJ1-2): SAVISQKPSRDICQRGTSLTIQCQVDSQVTMMFWYRQQPGQSLTLIATANQGSEATYESGFVIDKFPISRPNLTFSTLTVSNMSPEDSSIYLCSAKTGFNYGYTFGSGTRLTVV.